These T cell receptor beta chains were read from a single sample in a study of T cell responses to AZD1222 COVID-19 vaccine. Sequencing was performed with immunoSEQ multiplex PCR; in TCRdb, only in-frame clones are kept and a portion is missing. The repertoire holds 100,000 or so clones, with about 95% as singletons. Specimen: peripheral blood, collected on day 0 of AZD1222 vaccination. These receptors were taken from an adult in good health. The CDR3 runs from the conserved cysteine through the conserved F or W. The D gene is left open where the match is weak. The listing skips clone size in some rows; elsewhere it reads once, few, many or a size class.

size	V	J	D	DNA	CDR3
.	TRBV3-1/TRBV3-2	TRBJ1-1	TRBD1	TGTGCCAGCAGCCAAATAGGGACAGGGGAATCTGAAGCTTTCTTT	CASSQIGTGESEAFF
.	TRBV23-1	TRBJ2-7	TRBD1	TGCGCCAGCAGTCATTACTGTCCCGGGACAGGGGCGTCCTCCTACGAGCAGTACTTC	CASSHYCPGTGASSYEQYF
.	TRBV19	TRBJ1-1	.	TGTGCCAGTAGCCGAGGGACTCTGAACACTGAAGCTTTCTTT	CASSRGTLNTEAFF
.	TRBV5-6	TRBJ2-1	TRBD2	TGTGCCAGCAGCTTGATAGCGGGGGGTTTCGATGAGCAGTTCTTC	CASSLIAGGFDEQFF
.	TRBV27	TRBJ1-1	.	TGTGCCAGCAGTTTCCGATCGAGCACTGAAGCTTTCTTT	CASSFRSSTEAFF
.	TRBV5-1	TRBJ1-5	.	TGCGCCAGCAGCTTGGCGTTGGGGGGACAGCCCCAGCATTTT	CASSLALGGQPQHF
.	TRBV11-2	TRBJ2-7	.	TGTGCCAGCAGCTTAGCCGCAGAAATCCTTCCCTACGAGCAGTACTTC	CASSLAAEILPYEQYF
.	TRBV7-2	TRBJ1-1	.	TGTGCCAGCAGCTTATATGTTCAGACGAACACTGAAGCTTTCTTT	CASSLYVQTNTEAFF
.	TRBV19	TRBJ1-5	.	TGTGCCAGTATTCGGGTGGGTAGCAATCAGCCCCAGCATTTT	CASIRVGSNQPQHF
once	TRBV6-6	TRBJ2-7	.	TGTGCCAGCAGTTATGGCGGTCCGGATCTACAGTACTTC	CASSYGGPDLQYF
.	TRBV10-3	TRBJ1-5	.	TGTGCCATCAGTAACACAGGGTTAGATTATAGCAATCAGCCCCAGCATTTT	CAISNTGLDYSNQPQHF
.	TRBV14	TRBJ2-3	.	TGTGCCAGCAGCCAAGAAGTGGTCACCTTCTATAGCACAGATACGCAGTATTTT	CASSQEVVTFYSTDTQYF
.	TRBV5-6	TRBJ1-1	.	TGTGCCAGCAGTTACTATCCGGGGCCAGCTTTCTTT	CASSYYPGPAFF
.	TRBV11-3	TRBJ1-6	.	TGTGCCAGCAGAACAGGGTTCGGGTCACCCCTCCACTTT	CASRTGFGSPLHF
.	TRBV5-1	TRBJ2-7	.	TGCGCCAGCAGGGGGGTAATGGCGCCACCCTACGAGCAGTACTTC	CASRGVMAPPYEQYF
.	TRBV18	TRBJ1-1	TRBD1	TGTGCCAGCTCACAGGACAGGGACACTGAAGCTTTCTTT	CASSQDRDTEAFF
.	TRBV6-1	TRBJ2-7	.	TGTGCCAGCAGTGAAGGCAGGGCGGGGACCTACGAGCAGTACTTC	CASSEGRAGTYEQYF
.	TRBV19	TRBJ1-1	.	TGTGCCAGTAGTATCAGGGGAGGCACTGAAGCTTTCTTT	CASSIRGGTEAFF
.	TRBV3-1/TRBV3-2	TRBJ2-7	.	TGTGCCAGCAGCCAAGATTGGAGGGCAGGGGGGTACGAGCAGTACTTC	CASSQDWRAGGYEQYF
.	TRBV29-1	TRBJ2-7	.	TGCAGCGTTGAAGAGGGGACACCACCCTACGAGCAGTACTTC	CSVEEGTPPYEQYF
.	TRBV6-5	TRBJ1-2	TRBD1	TGTGCCAGCAGTCGACAAGACAGGGGCCGTATTAGCTACACCTTC	CASSRQDRGRISYTF
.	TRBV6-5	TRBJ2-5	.	TGTGCCAGCAGTTACGTCGGGACGGTAAAAGAGACCCAGTACTTC	CASSYVGTVKETQYF
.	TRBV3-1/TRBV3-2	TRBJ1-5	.	TGTGCCAGCAGCCCCGGGGTTGGCCAGCCCCAGCATTTT	CASSPGVGQPQHF
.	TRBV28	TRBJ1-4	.	TGTGCCAGTTGGTATGGGGCTAATGAAAAACTGTTTTTT	CASWYGANEKLFF
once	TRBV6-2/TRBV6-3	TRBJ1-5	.	TGTGCCAGCAGTCTCGGGTGGGGAACCAATCAGCCCCAGCATTTT	CASSLGWGTNQPQHF
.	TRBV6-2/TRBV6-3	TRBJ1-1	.	TGTGCCAGCAGTTACAGGGAGTTGAGCACTGAAGCTTTCTTT	CASSYRELSTEAFF
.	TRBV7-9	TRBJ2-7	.	TGTGCCAGCAGCTTAGGGAGGTGGCAGGGGAGCTACGAGCAGTACTTC	CASSLGRWQGSYEQYF
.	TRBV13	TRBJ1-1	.	TGTGCCAGCAGTTTTACTGAAGCTTTCTTT	CASSFTEAFF
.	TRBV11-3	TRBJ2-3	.	TGTGCCAGCAGCTTCCGGGACCCCTTTTTAAATAATACGCAGTATTTT	CASSFRDPFLNNTQYF
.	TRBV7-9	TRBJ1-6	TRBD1	TGTGCCAGCAGCTCCGGACAGGGGGCTTATTCACCCCTCCACTTT	CASSSGQGAYSPLHF
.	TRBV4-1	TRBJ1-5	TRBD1	TGCGCCAGCAGCCAAGCGCTGACAGGGACTAGCAATCAGCCCCAGCATTTT	CASSQALTGTSNQPQHF
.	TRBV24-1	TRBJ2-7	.	TGTGCCACCAGTGATGACAGGGGAGGGTGGGACGAGCAGTACTTC	CATSDDRGGWDEQYF
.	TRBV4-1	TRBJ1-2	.	TGCGCCAGCAGCCAGGTCGGGCCAGGGTCTACATCTAACTATGGCTACACCTTC	CASSQVGPGSTSNYGYTF
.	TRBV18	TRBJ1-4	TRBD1	TGTGCCAGCTCACCAGGGGACAGGCGAGATAATGAAAAACTGTTTTTT	CASSPGDRRDNEKLFF
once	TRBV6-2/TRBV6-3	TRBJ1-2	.	TGTGCCAGCAGCCACGGCCACGTTGGTATCTATGGCTACACCTTC	CASSHGHVGIYGYTF